A single sample gave rise to the 10 T cell receptor beta chains below, sequenced in a study of T cell responses to AZD1222 COVID-19 vaccine. Sequenced by immunoSEQ multiplex PCR; TCRdb stores in-frame clones only, minus some. The sample has about 140,000 clones; over 90% are singletons. Sample: peripheral blood, taken 28 days after the second AZD1222 dose. Every receptor here comes from an adult who received the AZD1222 COVID-19 vaccine.

The chain is built from TRBV2 and TRBJ2-7; D is undetermined. The length of the CDR3 is 15 residues. Trimming pared 5 bases from V and 5 bases from J, leaving 19 bases between. Looked up from germline, CDR1 is SNHLY and CDR2 is FYNNEI. The DNA for the CDR3 is TGTGCCAGCAGTACTCAACGGACGGCTCGCCACGAGCAGTACTTC. This gives the protein CASSTQRTARHEQYF.

Of note for this clone: The junction and the germline gene differ at one end; a read error may be behind it. The chain couples TRBV18 to TRBJ2-1; TRBD2 aligns across 11 bases. The CDR3 spans 15 residues. Germline V gives CDR1 KGHSH, CDR2 LQKENI. The CDR3 DNA reads as TGTGCCAGCTCTCCACTGACTAGCGGGACCAATGAGCAGTTCTTC. Amino acids: CASSPLTSGTNEQFF.

This chain uses TRBV4-2 with TRBJ2-1; TRBD2 aligns across 13 bases. Germline trimming cut 1 base from V and 1 base from J; bases unmatched to any gene: 1. Germline values: CDR1 LGHNA, CDR2 YNFKEQ. CDR3 length: 17 amino acids. CDR3 in DNA: TGTGCCAGCAGCCAAGGGACTAGCGGGAGATCCTACAATGAGCAGTTCTTC. Residues: CASSQGTSGRSYNEQFF.

This rearrangement joins TRBV4-3 to TRBJ2-4; 9 bases align to TRBD1. Unmatched junction bases numbered 5, after V lost 2 bases and J lost 6 bases. This CDR3 has 15 amino acids. Germline V gene data show CDR1 as LGHNA and CDR2 as YSLEER. In nucleotides, the CDR3 is TGCGCCAGCAGCCAACAGGACAGGGGAGGAAACATTCAGTACTTC. Its translation is CASSQQDRGGNIQYF.

V gene TRBV28 combines with J gene TRBJ1-1; no firm D call. Deletions cut 2 bases from V and 5 bases from J, with 12 bases between. CDR1 is MDHEN, CDR2 SYDVKM, per germline. The CDR3 runs 14 residues. The CDR3 DNA sequence: TGTGCCAGCAGTTTAAGGGTTGTGGAGACTGAAGCTTTCTTT. Encoded protein: CASSLRVVETEAFF.

The rearrangement uses TRBV9 and TRBJ1-1; TRBD1 matches 11 bases. V was clipped by 0 bases and J by 4 bases; unmatched bases: 2. The CDR3 contains 15 residues. Germline V lookup: CDR1 SGDLS, CDR2 YYNGEE. CDR3 region: CASSVDGTGGTEAFF. The DNA of the CDR3 is TGTGCCAGCAGCGTAGATGGGACAGGGGGCACTGAAGCTTTCTTT.

The V and J genes are TRBV27 and TRBJ2-5; 14 bases align to TRBD2. The J segment lost 5 bases and the V segment lost 6 bases, leaving 5 bases of the junction unmatched. The CDR3 runs to 15 residues. Germline CDR1 MNHEY, CDR2 SMNVEV (reference sequence). The CDR3 region is CASRRLAGGKETQYF. CDR3 bases: TGTGCCAGCAGGCGACTAGCGGGAGGGAAGGAGACCCAGTACTTC.

This clone was seen once. The V and J genes are TRBV7-9 and TRBJ1-1, with D perhaps TRBD1 (5 bases). CDR1 SEHNR and CDR2 FQNEAQ come from the germline V gene (reference sequence). V was clipped by 2 bases and J by 1 base, with 8 bases between them. This CDR3 spans 14 amino acids. The CDR3 here is CASSLQGPNTEAFF. CDR3 bases: TGTGCCAGCAGCTTACAGGGTCCGAACACTGAAGCTTTCTTT. The full variable domain, in which reference TRBV7-9 and TRBJ1-1 provide the parts outside the CDR3, is DTGVSQNPRHKITKRGQNVTFRCDPISEHNRLYWYRQTLGQGPEFLTYFQNEAQLEKSRLLSDRFSAERPKGSFSTLEIQRTEQGDSAMYLCASSLQGPNTEAFFGQGTRLTVV.

The chain employs TRBV3-1 (or the pseudogene TRBV3-2) and TRBJ1-2; 9 bases are shared with TRBD1. This CDR3 has 15 residues. Per germline, CDR1 LGHDT and CDR2 YNNKEL (reference sequence). The V and J ends lost 0 bases and 5 bases, in that order; junction bases with no gene match: 4. The CDR3 loop reads CASSQDLGTGYGYTF. The CDR3 region has the DNA TGTGCCAGCAGCCAAGATCTTGGGACAGGGTATGGCTACACCTTC.

The chain links TRBV15 to TRBJ2-1; 7 bases agree with TRBD2. V dropped 0 bases and J dropped 2; count of bases not matched to a gene: 4. CDR1 LNHNV and CDR2 YYDKDF come from the germline V gene (reference sequence). This CDR3 is built from 16 residues. Here the CDR3 DNA reads TGTGCCACCAGCAGAGATCGCGGGAGTGCCTACAATGAGCAGTTCTTC. It codes for CATSRDRGSAYNEQFF. Complete variable domain (other parts from reference TRBV15 and TRBJ2-1): DAMVIQNPRYQVTQFGKPVTLSCSQTLNHNVMYWYQQKSSQAPKLLFHYYDKDFNNEADTPDNFQSRRPNTSFCFLDIRSPGLGDTAMYLCATSRDRGSAYNEQFFGPGTRLTVL.